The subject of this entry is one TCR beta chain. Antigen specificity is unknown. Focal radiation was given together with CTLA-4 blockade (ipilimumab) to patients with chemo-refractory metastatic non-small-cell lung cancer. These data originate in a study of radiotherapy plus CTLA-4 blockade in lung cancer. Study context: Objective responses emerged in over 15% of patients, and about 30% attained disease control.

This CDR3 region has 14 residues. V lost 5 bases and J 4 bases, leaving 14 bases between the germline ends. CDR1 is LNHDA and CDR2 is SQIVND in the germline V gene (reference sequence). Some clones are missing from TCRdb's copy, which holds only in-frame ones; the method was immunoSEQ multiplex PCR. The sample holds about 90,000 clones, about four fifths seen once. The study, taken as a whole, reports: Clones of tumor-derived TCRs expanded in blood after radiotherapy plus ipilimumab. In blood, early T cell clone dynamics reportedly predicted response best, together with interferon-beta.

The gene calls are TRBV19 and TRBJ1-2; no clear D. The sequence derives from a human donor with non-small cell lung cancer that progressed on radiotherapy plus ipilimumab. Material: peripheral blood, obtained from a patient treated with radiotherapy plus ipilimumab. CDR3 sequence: CASSEYPLSYGYTF. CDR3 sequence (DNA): TGTGCCAGTAGTGAATACCCTCTGAGCTATGGCTACACCTTC.